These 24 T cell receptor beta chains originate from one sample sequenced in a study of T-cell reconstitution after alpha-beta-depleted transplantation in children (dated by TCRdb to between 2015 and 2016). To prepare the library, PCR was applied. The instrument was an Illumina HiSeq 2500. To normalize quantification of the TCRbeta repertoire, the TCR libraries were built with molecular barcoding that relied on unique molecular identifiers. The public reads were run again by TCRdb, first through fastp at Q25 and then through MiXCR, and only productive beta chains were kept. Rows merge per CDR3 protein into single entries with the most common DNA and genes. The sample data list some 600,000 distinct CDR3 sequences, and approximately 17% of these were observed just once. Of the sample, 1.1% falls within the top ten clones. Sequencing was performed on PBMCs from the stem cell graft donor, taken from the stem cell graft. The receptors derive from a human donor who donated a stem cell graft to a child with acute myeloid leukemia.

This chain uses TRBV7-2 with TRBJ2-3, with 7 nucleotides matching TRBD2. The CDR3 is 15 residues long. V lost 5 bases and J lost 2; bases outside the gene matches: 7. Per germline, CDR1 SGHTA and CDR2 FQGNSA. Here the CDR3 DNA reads TGTGCCAGCAGCATGATCGGGGGGTTCACAGATACGCAGTATTTT. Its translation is CASSMIGGFTDTQYF.

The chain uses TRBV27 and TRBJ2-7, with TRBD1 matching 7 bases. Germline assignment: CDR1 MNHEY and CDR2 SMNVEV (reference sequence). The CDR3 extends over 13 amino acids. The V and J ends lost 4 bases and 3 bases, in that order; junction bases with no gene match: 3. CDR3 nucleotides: TGTGCCAGCAGTTCCAACAGGGGCTACGAGCAGTACTTC. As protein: CASSSNRGYEQYF.

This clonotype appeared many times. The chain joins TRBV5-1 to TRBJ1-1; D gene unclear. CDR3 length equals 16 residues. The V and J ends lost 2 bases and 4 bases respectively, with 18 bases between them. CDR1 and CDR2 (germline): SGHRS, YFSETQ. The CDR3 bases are TGCGCCAGCAGCTTAGGAGGACGGGGAGGAGGCACTGAAGCTTTCTTT. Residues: CASSLGGRGGGTEAFF.

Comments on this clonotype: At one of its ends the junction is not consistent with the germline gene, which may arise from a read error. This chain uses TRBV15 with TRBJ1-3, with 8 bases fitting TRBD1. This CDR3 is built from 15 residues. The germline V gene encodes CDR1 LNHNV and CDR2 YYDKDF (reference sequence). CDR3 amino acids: CDTSKDRVSGNTIYF. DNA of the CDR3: TGTGACACCAGCAAGGACAGGGTCTCTGGAAACACCATATATTTT.

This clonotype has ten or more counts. CDR3 coding DNA: TGCAGCGTAAGGACTAGCGGGGGCATGGAGCAGTTCTTC. Residues: CSVRTSGGMEQFF. The rearrangement joins TRBV29-1 to TRBJ2-1; 13 bases are a match to TRBD2. The CDR3 contains 13 residues. V was clipped by 6 bases and J by 10 bases; unmatched bases: 6. Germline V gives CDR1 SQVTM, CDR2 ANQGSEA.

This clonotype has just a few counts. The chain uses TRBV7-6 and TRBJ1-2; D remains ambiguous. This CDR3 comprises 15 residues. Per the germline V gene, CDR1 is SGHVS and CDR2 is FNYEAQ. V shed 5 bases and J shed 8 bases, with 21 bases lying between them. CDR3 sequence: CASSAAPGRTEGYTF. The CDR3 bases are TGTGCCAGCAGCGCCGCACCCGGACGGACGGAAGGCTACACCTTC.

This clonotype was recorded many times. The CDR3 sequence is CSASLDYEQYF. The CDR3 coding sequence is TGCAGTGCATCACTGGACTACGAGCAGTACTTC. The chain employs TRBV20-1 and TRBJ2-7; D unclear. V dropped 6 bases and J dropped 3 bases, with 9 bases sitting between them. CDR3 size: 11 residues. Looked up from germline, CDR1 is DFQATT and CDR2 is SNEGSKA (reference sequence).

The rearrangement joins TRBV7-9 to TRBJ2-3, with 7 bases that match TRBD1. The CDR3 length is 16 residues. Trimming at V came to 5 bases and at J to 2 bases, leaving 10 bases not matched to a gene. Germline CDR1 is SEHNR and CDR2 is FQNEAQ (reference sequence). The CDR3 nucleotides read TGTGCCAGCAGCAACTTACAGGGGCAGGACACAGATACGCAGTATTTT. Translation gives CASSNLQGQDTDTQYF.

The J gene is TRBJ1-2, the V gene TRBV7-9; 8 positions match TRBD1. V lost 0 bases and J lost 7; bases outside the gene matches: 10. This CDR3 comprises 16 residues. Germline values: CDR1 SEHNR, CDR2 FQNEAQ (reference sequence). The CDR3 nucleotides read TGTGCCAGCAGCTTAGCGACAGGGGCCCCAACTGGTGGCTACACCTTC. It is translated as CASSLATGAPTGGYTF.

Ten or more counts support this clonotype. DNA for the CDR3: TGCAGCGTTGACAGGTTCGGTAGGGAGCAGTTCTTC. It yields the protein CSVDRFGREQFF. The genes are TRBV29-1 and TRBJ2-1; D is undetermined. The germline V gene encodes CDR1 SQVTM and CDR2 ANQGSEA. The CDR3 extends over 12 amino acids. Trimming removed 3 bases at V and 10 bases at J, with 13 bases between.

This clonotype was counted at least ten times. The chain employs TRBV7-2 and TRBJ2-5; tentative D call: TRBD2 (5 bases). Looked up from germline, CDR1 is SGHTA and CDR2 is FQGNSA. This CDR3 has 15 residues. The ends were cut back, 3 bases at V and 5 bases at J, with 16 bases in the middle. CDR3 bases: TGTGCCAGCAGCTTCGATCCGGGAAAAAAGGAGACCCAGTACTTC. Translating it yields CASSFDPGKKETQYF.

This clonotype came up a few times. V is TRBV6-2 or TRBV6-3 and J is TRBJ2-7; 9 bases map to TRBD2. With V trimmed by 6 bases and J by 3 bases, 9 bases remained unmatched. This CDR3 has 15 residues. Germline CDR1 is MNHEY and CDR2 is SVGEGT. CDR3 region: CASSPGSSGGYEQYV. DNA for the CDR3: TGTGCCAGCAGCCCAGGGAGTAGCGGGGGCTACGAGCAGTACGTC.

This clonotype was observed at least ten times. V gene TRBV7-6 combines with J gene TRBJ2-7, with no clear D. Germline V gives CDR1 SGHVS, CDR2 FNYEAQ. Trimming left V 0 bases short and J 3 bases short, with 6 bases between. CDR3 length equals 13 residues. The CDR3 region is CASSLAPGYEQYF. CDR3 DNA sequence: TGTGCCAGCAGCTTAGCGCCAGGCTACGAGCAGTACTTC.

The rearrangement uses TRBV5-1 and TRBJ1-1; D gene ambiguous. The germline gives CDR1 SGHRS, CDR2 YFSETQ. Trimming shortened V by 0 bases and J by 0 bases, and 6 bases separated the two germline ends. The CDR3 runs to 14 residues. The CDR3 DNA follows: TGCGCCAGCAGCTTGGCCAAGGTGAACACTGAAGCTTTCTTT. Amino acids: CASSLAKVNTEAFF.

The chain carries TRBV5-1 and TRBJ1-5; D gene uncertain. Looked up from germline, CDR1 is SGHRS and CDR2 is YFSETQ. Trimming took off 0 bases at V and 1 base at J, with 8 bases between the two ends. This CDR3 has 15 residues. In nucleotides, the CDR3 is TGCGCCAGCAGCTTGGGGGCAAACAGCAATCAGCCCCAGCATTTT. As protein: CASSLGANSNQPQHF.

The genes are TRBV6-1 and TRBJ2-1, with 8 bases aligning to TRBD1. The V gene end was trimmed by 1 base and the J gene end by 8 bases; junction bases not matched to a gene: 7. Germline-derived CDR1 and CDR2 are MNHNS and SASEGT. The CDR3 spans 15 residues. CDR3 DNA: TGTGCCAGCAGTGAAGGGACAGGGCCCTCTTATGAGCAGTTCTTC. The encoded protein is CASSEGTGPSYEQFF.

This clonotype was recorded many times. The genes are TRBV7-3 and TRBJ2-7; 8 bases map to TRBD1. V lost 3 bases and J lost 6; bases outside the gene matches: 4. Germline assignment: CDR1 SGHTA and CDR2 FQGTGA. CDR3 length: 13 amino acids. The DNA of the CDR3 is TGTGCCAGCAGCTTGACAGGGGCGGCCGAGCAGTACTTC. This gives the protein CASSLTGAAEQYF.

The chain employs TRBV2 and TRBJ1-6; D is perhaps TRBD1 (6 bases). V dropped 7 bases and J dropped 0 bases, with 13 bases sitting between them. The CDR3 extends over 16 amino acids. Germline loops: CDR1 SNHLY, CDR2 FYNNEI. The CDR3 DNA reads TGTGCCAGCAACCCGACAGGCAGCTCCTATAATTCACCCCTCCACTTT. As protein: CASNPTGSSYNSPLHF.

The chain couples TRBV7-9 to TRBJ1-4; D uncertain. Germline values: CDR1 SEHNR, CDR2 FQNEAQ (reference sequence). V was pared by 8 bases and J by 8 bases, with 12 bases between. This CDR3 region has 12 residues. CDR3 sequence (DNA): TGTGCCAGCGGCTCCGGGAGGGAAAAACTGTTTTTT. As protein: CASGSGREKLFF.

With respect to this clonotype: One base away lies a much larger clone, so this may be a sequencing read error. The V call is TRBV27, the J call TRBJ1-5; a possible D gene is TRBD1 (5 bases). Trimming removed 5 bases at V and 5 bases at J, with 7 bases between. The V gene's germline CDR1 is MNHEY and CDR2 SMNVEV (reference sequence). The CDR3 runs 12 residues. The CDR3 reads CASSGTDQPQHF. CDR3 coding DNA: TGTGCCAGCAGTGGGACCGATCAGCCCCAGCATTTT.

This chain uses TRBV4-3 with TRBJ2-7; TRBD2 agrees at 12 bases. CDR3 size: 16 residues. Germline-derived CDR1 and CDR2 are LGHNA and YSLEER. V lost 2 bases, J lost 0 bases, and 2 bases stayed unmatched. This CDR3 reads CASSQLAGGISYEQYF. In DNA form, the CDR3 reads TGCGCCAGCAGCCAACTAGCGGGGGGGATCTCCTACGAGCAGTACTTC.

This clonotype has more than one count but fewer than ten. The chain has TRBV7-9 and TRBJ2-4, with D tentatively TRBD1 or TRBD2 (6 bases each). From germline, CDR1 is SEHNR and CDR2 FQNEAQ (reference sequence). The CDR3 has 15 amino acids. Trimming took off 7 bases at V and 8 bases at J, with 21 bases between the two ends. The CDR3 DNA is TGTGCCAGCACGCCCGGGGGCGTAAAGACTGACATTCAGTACTTC. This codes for CASTPGGVKTDIQYF.

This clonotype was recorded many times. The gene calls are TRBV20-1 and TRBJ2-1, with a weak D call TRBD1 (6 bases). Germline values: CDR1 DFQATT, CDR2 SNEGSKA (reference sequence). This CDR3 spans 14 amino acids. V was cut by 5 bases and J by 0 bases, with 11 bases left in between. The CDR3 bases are TGCAGTGCTCTTGACAGGAGCTCCTACAATGAGCAGTTCTTC. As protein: CSALDRSSYNEQFF.

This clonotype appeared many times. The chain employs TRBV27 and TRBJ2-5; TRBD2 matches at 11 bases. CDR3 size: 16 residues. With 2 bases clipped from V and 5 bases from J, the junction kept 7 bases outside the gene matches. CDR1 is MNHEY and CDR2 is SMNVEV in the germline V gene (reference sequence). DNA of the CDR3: TGTGCCAGCAGTTTAGCCGGGACTAGCGGTCGGGAGACCCAGTACTTC. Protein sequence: CASSLAGTSGRETQYF.